This is a list of T cell receptor beta chains from one sample in a study of naive and memory T cell subsets. From the UMI-ligation and nested PCR reads, TCRdb called clonotypes with MiXCR, one entry per CDR3 protein. The table lists 130,000 or so distinct CDR3 sequences, roughly 36% of them singletons. The specimen sequenced was central memory CD4+ T cells from blood. These receptor sequences come from a human donor in good health. CDR3s include the opening cysteine and the closing phenylalanine or tryptophan. D genes are given only for firm matches. Clone size, where shown, is once, few, many, or a class for clones that have expanded.

v_gene	j_gene	abundance	d_gene	CDR3aa	CDR3nt
TRBV21-1	TRBJ2-7	-	-	CASSRTVLLPYEQYF	TGTGCCAGCAGCAGGACGGTTTTACTTCCCTACGAGCAGTACTTC
TRBV9	TRBJ2-1	-	-	CASSVDAGLGDNEQFF	TGTGCCAGCAGCGTAGATGCGGGATTGGGCGACAATGAGCAGTTCTTC
TRBV14	TRBJ2-3	-	TRBD2	CASSVRLAGGTDTQYF	TGTGCCAGCAGCGTCCGACTAGCGGGAGGGACAGATACGCAGTATTTT
TRBV7-9	TRBJ1-1	many	-	CASSLGGANTEAFF	TGTGCCAGCAGCTTAGGGGGCGCGAACACTGAAGCTTTCTTT
TRBV2	TRBJ2-2	-	TRBD2	CASGKLSGAGELFF	TGTGCCAGCGGAAAGCTTAGCGGGGCCGGGGAGCTGTTTTTT
TRBV7-8	TRBJ2-7	once	-	CASSIGPLASYEQYF	TGTGCCAGCAGTATAGGGCCCCTAGCGAGCTACGAGCAGTACTTC
TRBV10-3	TRBJ1-5	few	-	CAITNRVDQPQHF	TGTGCCATCACGAACAGGGTCGATCAGCCCCAGCATTTT
TRBV20-1	TRBJ2-3	-	TRBD1	CSADGQGGDTQYF	TGCAGTGCTGACGGACAGGGTGGCGATACGCAGTATTTT
TRBV7-2	TRBJ2-7	-	TRBD2	CASSSRTSGISYEQYF	TGTGCCAGCAGCTCTCGGACTAGCGGGATTTCCTACGAGCAGTACTTC
TRBV12-3/TRBV12-4	TRBJ2-3	-	-	CASSLALAGRPTDTQYF	TGTGCCAGCAGTTTAGCGCTAGCCGGCAGACCCACAGATACGCAGTATTTT
TRBV7-9	TRBJ2-3	-	-	CASSRTGASTDTQYF	TGTGCCAGCAGCCGGACGGGAGCTAGCACAGATACGCAGTATTTT
TRBV11-2	TRBJ1-3	few	-	CASRLGISGNTIYF	TGTGCCAGCAGATTGGGGATTTCTGGAAACACCATATATTTT
TRBV6-2/TRBV6-3	TRBJ1-1	-	-	CASSYDTEAFF	TGTGCCAGCAGTTACGACACTGAAGCTTTCTTT
TRBV7-9	TRBJ2-3	-	-	CASSSFDTQYF	TGTGCCAGCAGCTCCTTCGATACGCAGTATTTT
TRBV12-3/TRBV12-4	TRBJ2-1	-	TRBD2	CASSLLAGGEQFF	TGTGCCAGCAGTTTGCTAGCGGGAGGGGAGCAGTTCTTC
TRBV11-1	TRBJ2-6	-	TRBD1	CASSGTGTGLSSGANVLTF	TGTGCCAGCAGCGGGACCGGGACAGGGTTATCGTCTGGGGCCAACGTCCTGACTTTC
TRBV7-8	TRBJ2-1	-	TRBD2	CASSLGGGDEQFF	TGTGCCAGCAGCTTAGGGGGGGGGGATGAGCAGTTCTTC
TRBV19	TRBJ2-1	many	TRBD2	CASGLAGGNEQFF	TGTGCCAGCGGACTAGCGGGAGGTAATGAGCAGTTCTTC
TRBV29-1	TRBJ2-4	-	-	CSVEGLLGHGPLAKNIQYF	TGCAGCGTTGAGGGACTTTTGGGGCACGGGCCTCTAGCCAAAAACATTCAGTACTTC
TRBV5-1	TRBJ1-2	-	-	CASSPPRARFGYTF	TGCGCCAGCAGCCCCCCTCGGGCGCGATTCGGCTACACCTTC
TRBV5-1	TRBJ2-1	-	-	CASSEDRKLNEQFF	TGCGCCAGCAGCGAAGACCGGAAACTCAATGAGCAGTTCTTC
TRBV18	TRBJ1-5	few	-	CASSPGSGGSQHF	TGTGCCAGCTCACCAGGCTCCGGAGGGTCCCAGCATTTT
TRBV19	TRBJ2-3	few	TRBD2	CASSSRTSGATDTQYF	TGTGCCAGTAGTTCCCGGACTAGCGGGGCAACAGATACGCAGTATTTT
TRBV5-1	TRBJ2-7	-	-	CASSLSVAGVYEQYF	TGCGCCAGCAGTCTGAGCGTTGCAGGAGTCTACGAGCAGTACTTC
TRBV10-3	TRBJ1-1	-	-	CAIRDREVVAFF	TGTGCCATCAGGGACAGAGAGGTAGTAGCTTTCTTT
TRBV6-6	TRBJ2-7	once	-	CASWGLRREHSYEQYF	TGTGCCAGCTGGGGACTCAGGAGGGAGCACTCCTACGAGCAGTACTTC
TRBV18	TRBJ1-1	few	-	CASSAGTPRSNTEAFF	TGTGCCAGCTCAGCAGGGACCCCCCGCTCGAACACTGAAGCTTTCTTT
TRBV12-5	TRBJ2-7	-	-	CASGLQYYEQYF	TGTGCTAGTGGTTTACAATACTACGAGCAGTACTTC
TRBV6-6	TRBJ2-1	few	-	CASRGGARLSYNEQFF	TGTGCCAGCAGAGGGGGAGCGAGACTCTCCTACAATGAGCAGTTCTTC
TRBV25-1	TRBJ2-7	few	-	CASSHRARSGEQYF	TGTGCCAGCAGCCACAGAGCAAGGTCGGGCGAGCAGTACTTC
TRBV10-3	TRBJ1-6	-	TRBD1	CAIRTGQGGSPLHF	TGTGCCATCAGGACGGGACAGGGCGGTTCACCCCTCCACTTT
TRBV7-2	TRBJ2-7	few	-	CASSQRQAAHYEQYF	TGTGCCAGCAGTCAACGACAGGCGGCGCACTACGAGCAGTACTTC
TRBV27	TRBJ2-1	few	TRBD1	CASRQQGEQFF	TGTGCCAGCAGACAACAGGGGGAGCAGTTCTTC
TRBV20-1	TRBJ1-5	few	TRBD1	CSARDERALRQGSNQPQHF	TGCAGTGCTAGAGATGAGAGGGCTTTGAGACAGGGGAGCAATCAGCCCCAGCATTTT
TRBV20-1	TRBJ2-3	-	-	CSANDERTASTDTQYF	TGCAGTGCTAACGACGAACGGACCGCTAGCACAGATACGCAGTATTTT
TRBV7-6	TRBJ2-1	many	-	CASSLVLANEQFF	TGTGCCAGCAGCTTAGTTCTAGCAAATGAGCAGTTCTTC
TRBV7-2	TRBJ2-1	-	-	CASSLGQAGNEQFF	TGTGCCAGCAGCTTAGGACAGGCAGGCAATGAGCAGTTCTTC
TRBV25-1	TRBJ2-1	-	TRBD2	CASSDRRGTSGTYNEQFF	TGTGCCAGCAGTGATCGCCGCGGGACTAGCGGGACTTACAATGAGCAGTTCTTC
TRBV7-2	TRBJ1-5	few	-	CASSISENQPQHF	TGTGCCAGCAGCATATCAGAAAATCAGCCCCAGCATTTT
TRBV6-1	TRBJ2-7	-	-	CASSPVGGRGEQYF	TGTGCCAGCAGCCCGGTTGGGGGGCGAGGCGAGCAGTACTTC
TRBV11-2	TRBJ2-3	few	TRBD2	CASSLLAGRTDTQYF	TGTGCCAGCAGCTTACTAGCGGGAAGGACAGATACGCAGTATTTT
TRBV7-2	TRBJ1-4	once	-	CASSLAPGGRNEKLFF	TGTGCCAGCAGCTTAGCGCCCGGGGGCAGGAATGAAAAACTGTTTTTT
TRBV7-9	TRBJ1-4	few	-	CASSQGFGEKLFF	TGTGCCAGCTCTCAGGGGTTCGGTGAAAAACTGTTTTTT
TRBV15	TRBJ2-7	-	-	CATSNSGGSEGYF	TGTGCCACCAGCAATTCTGGGGGTTCTGAGGGGTACTTC
TRBV5-1	TRBJ1-1	few	-	CASSLGGKNTEAFF	TGCGCCAGCAGCTTGGGCGGAAAGAACACTGAAGCTTTCTTT
TRBV6-1	TRBJ1-5	-	TRBD1	CASSEAVSGGRQPQHF	TGTGCCAGCAGTGAAGCTGTGTCAGGGGGCCGTCAGCCCCAGCATTTT
TRBV7-8	TRBJ2-2	-	-	CASSSWGTGELFF	TGTGCCAGCAGCAGCTGGGGTACCGGGGAGCTGTTTTTT
TRBV6-2/TRBV6-3	TRBJ2-1	-	-	CASSYTYNEQFF	TGTGCCAGCAGTTACACCTACAATGAGCAGTTCTTC
TRBV19	TRBJ1-1	few	-	CATSYQVFREAFF	TGTGCCACATCCTATCAGGTTTTTCGTGAAGCTTTCTTT